These 23 T cell receptor beta chains were sequenced from one sample in a study of T cells in Graves' hyperthyroidism and ophthalmopathy. RNA transcripts yielded amplified TCR beta CDR3 regions. TCR CDR3 regions were first amplified by RT-PCR with HTBI primers. MiXCR was run by TCRdb on the multiplex PCR reads, yielding one entry per CDR3 protein. The sample lists some 620,000 distinct CDR3 sequences, around 16% occurring once. The sample was blood. These receptors all come from a woman in her twenties or thirties with Graves' hyperthyroidism.

The CDR3 sequence: CASSYFLASDSYYGYTF. CDR3 in DNA: TGTGCCAGCAGTTACTTTCTAGCCTCGGACAGCTACTATGGCTACACCTTC. The chain recombines TRBV6-5 with TRBJ1-2, with D possibly matching TRBD1 (6 bases). The CDR3 is 17 residues long. Germline V CDR1 and CDR2: MNHEY, SVGAGI. Trimming removed 1 base from V and 3 bases from J, with 18 bases in between.

The chain links TRBV6-1 to TRBJ1-5; a weak D match, TRBD1 (5 bases). Deletions cut 6 bases from V and 6 bases from J, with 15 bases between. This CDR3 comprises 14 residues. Germline lookup yields CDR1 MNHNS and CDR2 SASEGT. In DNA form, the CDR3 reads TGTGCCAGCAGCCTACTGGGGGGGTCTCAGCCCCAGCATTTT. It yields the protein CASSLLGGSQPQHF.

This clonotype has a handful of counts. The V and J genes are TRBV2 and TRBJ2-1; TRBD1 matches at 7 bases. V lost 6 bases, J lost 6 bases, and 8 bases stayed unmatched. Germline V lookup: CDR1 SNHLY, CDR2 FYNNEI. The CDR3 loop spans 14 amino acids. This CDR3 reads CASRPTGASNEQFF. The CDR3, as DNA: TGTGCCAGCAGACCCACAGGGGCCAGCAATGAGCAGTTCTTC.

There are a few counts of this clonotype. This may stem from a read error, because a much larger clone lies one nucleotide away. The chain carries TRBV6-4 and TRBJ1-1, with D possibly TRBD1 on 6 matching bases. The CDR3 runs 15 residues. Germline assignment: CDR1 MRHNA and CDR2 SNTAGT. Written as DNA, the CDR3 is TGTGCCTGCAGTTACTCTCACGGGGGGCGGACTGAAGCTTTCTTT. It is translated as CACSYSHGGRTEAFF.

J is TRBJ2-5 and V is TRBV15; D uncertain. CDR1 and CDR2 from the germline V gene are LNHNV and YYDKDF (reference sequence). The germline V and J ends were trimmed by 1 base and 5 bases, with 8 bases remaining between them. The CDR3 consists of 13 residues. CDR3 bases: TGTGCCACCAGCAGAGGGTGGTTGGAGACCCAGTACTTC. This encodes CATSRGWLETQYF. Full variable domain (remainder filled in from reference TRBV15 and TRBJ2-5): DAMVIQNPRYQVTQFGKPVTLSCSQTLNHNVMYWYQQKSSQAPKLLFHYYDKDFNNEADTPDNFQSRRPNTSFCFLDIRSPGLGDTAMYLCATSRGWLETQYFGPGTRLLVL.

The rearrangement links TRBV12-3 or TRBV12-4 to TRBJ1-4; 7 nucleotides match TRBD1. V dropped 3 bases and J dropped 7; count of bases not matched to a gene: 2. The CDR3 runs to 13 residues. The CDR3 protein is CASSFGQVEKLFF. CDR3 nucleotide sequence: TGTGCCAGCAGTTTTGGACAGGTTGAAAAACTGTTTTTT.

This clonotype came up many times. The chain is built from TRBV5-1 and TRBJ2-2; TRBD2 agrees at 7 bases. The CDR3 is 15 residues long. Germline assignment: CDR1 SGHRS and CDR2 YFSETQ. Trimming removed 2 bases from V and 3 bases from J; junction bases left unmatched: 4. Here the CDR3 DNA reads TGCGCCAGCAGCTTTGTGGCGGGAGACACCGGGGAGCTGTTTTTT. It translates to CASSFVAGDTGELFF.

This clonotype was observed at least ten times. The CDR3 is CASPYPLGGVGNTEAFF. The DNA of the CDR3 is TGTGCCAGCCCCTACCCCCTGGGTGGCGTTGGGAACACTGAAGCTTTCTTT. The J gene is TRBJ1-1, the V gene TRBV28; D remains unclear. V was shortened by 8 bases and J by 1 base, with 23 bases between the two germline ends. The CDR3 covers 17 residues. Germline-derived CDR1 and CDR2 are MDHEN and SYDVKM.

This clonotype was counted ten times or more. This chain links TRBV7-2 with TRBJ1-1; D is ambiguous. V was clipped by 1 base and J by 1 base, with 10 bases between them. This CDR3 contains 15 residues. Germline CDR1 and CDR2: SGHTA and FQGNSA. CDR3: CASSLDRRRNTEAFF. CDR3 DNA: TGTGCCAGCAGCTTAGATCGGCGGAGGAACACTGAAGCTTTCTTT.

This clonotype was seen a handful of times. V and J are TRBV3-1 and TRBJ1-3, with D unresolved. CDR1 LGHDT and CDR2 YNNKEL come from the germline V gene (reference sequence). Deletions cut 2 bases from V and 0 bases from J, with 8 bases between. The CDR3 loop spans 15 amino acids. CDR3 region: CASSQSHTSGNTIYF. The CDR3 nucleotides are TGTGCCAGCAGCCAAAGCCATACCTCTGGAAACACCATATATTTT. Complete variable domain (other parts from reference TRBV3-1 and TRBJ1-3): DTAVSQTPKYLVTQMGNDKSIKCEQNLGHDTMYWYKQDSKKFLKIMFSYNNKELIINETVPNRFSPKSPDKAHLNLHINSLELGDSAVYFCASSQSHTSGNTIYFGEGSWLTVV.

Ten or more counts support this clonotype. The rearrangement links TRBV20-1 to TRBJ2-5; 7 positions agree with TRBD2. The J segment lost 5 bases and the V segment lost 4 bases, leaving 13 bases of the junction unmatched. CDR1 is DFQATT, CDR2 SNEGSKA, per germline (reference sequence). This CDR3 has 15 amino acids. The CDR3 loop reads CSAILAPVPQETQYF. The CDR3 nucleotides read TGCAGTGCTATACTAGCGCCAGTACCGCAGGAGACCCAGTACTTC.

This clonotype was observed many times. The V call is TRBV28, the J call TRBJ2-7; the match to TRBD2 covers 8 bases. CDR1 is MDHEN, CDR2 SYDVKM, per germline. The CDR3 covers 13 residues. V gave up 5 bases and J gave up 3 bases; unmatched junction bases: 3. The CDR3 spells CASSTSGLYEQYF. Written as DNA, the CDR3 is TGTGCCAGCAGTACTAGCGGCCTCTACGAGCAGTACTTC.

This chain joins TRBV20-1 and TRBJ1-2; TRBD1 agrees at 9 bases. Per germline, CDR1 DFQATT and CDR2 SNEGSKA (reference sequence). J was trimmed by 8 bases and V by 2 bases; bases with no gene match: 9. This CDR3 contains 14 residues. The CDR3 sequence: CSARPLNRGQGYTF. The DNA for the CDR3 is TGCAGTGCTAGACCTCTAAACAGGGGGCAAGGCTACACCTTC.

This chain links TRBV5-8 with TRBJ1-1; no clear D gene. CDR1 is SGHTS, CDR2 YDEGEE, per germline. V dropped 2 bases and J dropped 4 bases, with 15 bases sitting between them. The CDR3 loop spans 15 amino acids. CDR3 coding DNA: TGTGCCAGCAGCTTATCTAGGACGGGATTCACTGAAGCTTTCTTT. Translating it yields CASSLSRTGFTEAFF. Filled out from reference TRBV5-8 and TRBJ1-1, the complete variable domain reads EAGVTQSPTHLIKTRGQQATLRCSPISGHTSVYWYQQALGLGLQFLLWYDEGEERNRGNFPPRFSGRQFPNYSSELNVNALELEDSALYLCASSLSRTGFTEAFFGQGTRLTVV.

The chain links TRBV10-2 to TRBJ2-1; 8 bases agree with TRBD2. Germline lookup yields CDR1 WSHSY and CDR2 SAAADI. Unmatched junction bases numbered 5, after V lost 0 bases and J lost 4 bases. The CDR3 totals 16 residues. The CDR3 DNA follows: TGCGCCAGCAGTGAGTCGTGGGTAGCGGGGTACAATGAGCAGTTCTTC. Protein sequence: CASSESWVAGYNEQFF.

This clonotype was recorded at least ten times. The chain combines TRBV12-3 or TRBV12-4 with TRBJ2-1; 10 positions match TRBD2. The CDR3 totals 14 residues. The V gene end was trimmed by 5 bases and the J gene end by 9 bases; junction bases not matched to a gene: 7. For the CDR3, the DNA is TGTGCCAGCAGTGCGCTAGCGGGAGTTGTTGAGCAGTTCTTC. As protein: CASSALAGVVEQFF.

This chain connects TRBV20-1 to TRBJ1-5; the D gene is possibly TRBD1 (6 bases). Germline CDR1 is DFQATT and CDR2 is SNEGSKA (reference sequence). V was pared by 6 bases and J by 10 bases, with 22 bases between. This CDR3 has 14 amino acids. This chain's CDR3 is CSATGQTPGDPQHF. The CDR3 nucleotides are TGCAGTGCAACTGGACAGACCCCAGGGGATCCCCAGCATTTT.

This clonotype occurred a few times. The chain links TRBV29-1 to TRBJ2-7; D call uncertain. CDR1 is SQVTM, CDR2 ANQGSEA, per germline. This CDR3 is 12 amino acids long. The V and J ends lost 6 bases and 1 base respectively, with 10 bases between them. The CDR3 loop reads CSVGDLSYEQYF. The CDR3 DNA reads TGCAGCGTCGGAGACCTTTCCTACGAGCAGTACTTC.

This clonotype was recorded only once. A read error may account for a junction end that differs from germline. The J gene is TRBJ1-1, the V gene TRBV5-1; D uncertain. This CDR3 spans 14 amino acids. Germline CDR1 SGHRS, CDR2 YFSETQ. The CDR3, as DNA: TGCGCCAGCAGCTTGGGGGCGGTGAACACTGAAGCTTCCTTT. This codes for CASSLGAVNTEASF.

This chain connects TRBV9 to TRBJ2-2, with no clear D. Deletions cut 3 bases from V and 2 bases from J, with 11 bases between. This CDR3 has 15 amino acids. Germline CDR1 is SGDLS and CDR2 is YYNGEE. The CDR3 sequence is CASSDGDPNTGELFF. In DNA, the CDR3 is TGTGCCAGCAGCGATGGCGACCCTAACACCGGGGAGCTGTTTTTT.

This rearrangement joins TRBV28 to TRBJ2-5; D is tentatively TRBD1 or TRBD2 (5 bases each). This CDR3 is 16 amino acids long. Germline CDR1 MDHEN, CDR2 SYDVKM. V was cut by 5 bases and J by 2 bases, with 18 bases left in between. The CDR3 reads CASSDVRTRGQETQYF. CDR3 DNA sequence: TGTGCCAGCAGTGATGTAAGGACGAGGGGACAAGAGACCCAGTACTTC. The full variable domain, completed using reference TRBV28 and TRBJ2-5, is DVKVTQSSRYLVKRTGEKVFLECVQDMDHENMFWYRQDPGLGLRLIYFSYDVKMKEKGDIPEGYSVSREKKERFSLILESASTNQTSMYLCASSDVRTRGQETQYFGPGTRLLVL.

This clonotype was recorded at least ten times. V and J are TRBV20-1 and TRBJ2-7; 8 bases fit TRBD2. V lost 5 bases, J lost 3 bases, and 12 bases stayed unmatched. The CDR3 spans 15 residues. Per the germline V gene, CDR1 is DFQATT and CDR2 is SNEGSKA (reference sequence). The CDR3 DNA reads TGCAGTGCTCGAGGTCGGACTAGCTACAGCTACGAGCAGTACTTC. Protein: CSARGRTSYSYEQYF.

This clonotype was detected many times. The chain is built from TRBV30 and TRBJ1-2; no reliable D call. Germline-derived CDR1 and CDR2 are GTSNPN and SVGIG (reference sequence). Trimming took 0 bases from V and 4 from J, leaving 15 bases between them. The CDR3 loop spans 15 amino acids. The chain's CDR3 is CAWSVYEGDPYGYTF. The CDR3, as DNA: TGTGCCTGGAGTGTCTATGAGGGAGATCCCTATGGCTACACCTTC.